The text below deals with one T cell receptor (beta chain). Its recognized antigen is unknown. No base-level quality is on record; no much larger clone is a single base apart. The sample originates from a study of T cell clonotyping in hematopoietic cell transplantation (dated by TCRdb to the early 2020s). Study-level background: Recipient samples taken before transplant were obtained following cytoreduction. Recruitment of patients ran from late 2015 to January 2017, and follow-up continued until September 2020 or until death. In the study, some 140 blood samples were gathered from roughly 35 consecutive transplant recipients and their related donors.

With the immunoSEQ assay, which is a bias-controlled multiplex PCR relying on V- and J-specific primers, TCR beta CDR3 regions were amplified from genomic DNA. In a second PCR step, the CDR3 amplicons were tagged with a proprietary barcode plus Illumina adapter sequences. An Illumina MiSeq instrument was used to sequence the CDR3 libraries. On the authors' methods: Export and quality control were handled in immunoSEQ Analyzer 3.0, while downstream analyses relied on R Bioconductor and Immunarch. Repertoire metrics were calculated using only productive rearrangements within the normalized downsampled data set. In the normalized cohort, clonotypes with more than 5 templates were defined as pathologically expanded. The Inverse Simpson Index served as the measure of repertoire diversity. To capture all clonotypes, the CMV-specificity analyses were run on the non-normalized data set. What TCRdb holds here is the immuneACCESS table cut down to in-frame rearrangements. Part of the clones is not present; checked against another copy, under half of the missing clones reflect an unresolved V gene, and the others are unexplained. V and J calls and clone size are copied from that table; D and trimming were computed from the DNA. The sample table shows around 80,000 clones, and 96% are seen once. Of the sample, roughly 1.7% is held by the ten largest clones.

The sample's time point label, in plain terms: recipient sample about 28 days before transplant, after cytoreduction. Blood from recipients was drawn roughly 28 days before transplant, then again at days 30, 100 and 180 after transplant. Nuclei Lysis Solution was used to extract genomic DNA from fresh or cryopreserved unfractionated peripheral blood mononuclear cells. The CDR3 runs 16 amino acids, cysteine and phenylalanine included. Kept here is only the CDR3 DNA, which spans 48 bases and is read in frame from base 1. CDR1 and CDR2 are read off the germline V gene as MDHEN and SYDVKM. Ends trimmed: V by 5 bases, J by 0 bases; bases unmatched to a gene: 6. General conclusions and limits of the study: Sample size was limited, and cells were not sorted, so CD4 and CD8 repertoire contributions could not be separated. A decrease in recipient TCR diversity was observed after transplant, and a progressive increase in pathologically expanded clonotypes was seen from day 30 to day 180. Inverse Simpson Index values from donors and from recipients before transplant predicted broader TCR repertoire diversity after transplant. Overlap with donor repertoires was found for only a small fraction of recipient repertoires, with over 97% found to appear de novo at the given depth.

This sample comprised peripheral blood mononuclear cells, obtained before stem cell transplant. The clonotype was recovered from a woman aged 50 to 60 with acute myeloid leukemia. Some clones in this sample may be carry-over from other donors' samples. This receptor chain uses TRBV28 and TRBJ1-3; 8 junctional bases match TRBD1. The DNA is TGTGCCAGCAGTGCGCAGGGGGCCATCTCTGGAAACACCATATATTTT. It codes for CASSAQGAISGNTIYF. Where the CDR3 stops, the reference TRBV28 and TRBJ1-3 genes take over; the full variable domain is DVKVTQSSRYLVKRTGEKVFLECVQDMDHENMFWYRQDPGLGLRLIYFSYDVKMKEKGDIPEGYSVSREKKERFSLILESASTNQTSMYLCASSAQGAISGNTIYFGEGSWLTVV.